This entry lists 10 T cell receptor beta chains sequenced from one sample in a study of shared T cell receptors in the human thymus. Libraries were prepared by immunoSEQ multiplex PCR; TCRdb keeps only in-frame clonotypes and omits some of them. The repertoire holds 500,000 to 750,000 clones, with more than 75% as singletons. These data are also associated with another study on human thymus T cells.

Specimen: thymocytes. The receptors come from a boy under three years old with a congenital heart defect.

V usage is TRBV4-3 and J usage is TRBJ2-7; TRBD2 agrees at 7 bases. The CDR3 is made up of 14 amino acids. CDR1 and CDR2 from the germline V gene are LGHNA and YSLEER. J was trimmed by 1 base and V by 4 bases; bases with no gene match: 4. The CDR3 reads CASSRERESYEQYF. CDR3 in DNA: TGCGCCAGCAGCCGGGAGCGGGAATCCTACGAGCAGTACTTC.

CDR3 sequence: CASSSRPQETQYF. CDR3 DNA: TGTGCCAGCTCGTCGAGGCCCCAAGAGACCCAGTACTTC. The V and J genes are TRBV6-5 and TRBJ2-5; D is unclear. The length of the CDR3 is 13 residues. Trimming left V 8 bases short and J 1 base short, with 11 bases between. CDR1 is MNHEY and CDR2 is SVGAGI in the germline V gene.

The CDR3 is CASRGQATYEQYF. CDR3 DNA: TGTGCCAGCAGGGGACAGGCAACCTACGAGCAGTACTTC. The rearrangement links TRBV6-9 to TRBJ2-7; 8 bases fit TRBD1. The CDR3 has 13 residues. Trimming took 6 bases from V and 2 from J; bases not matched to a gene: 3. Germline assignment: CDR1 MNHGY and CDR2 SVAAGI.

The chain couples TRBV27 to TRBJ2-2; 7 bases match TRBD2. The junction had 14 bases not matched to a gene; V was cut back by 7 bases and J by 6 bases. CDR1 is MNHEY, CDR2 SMNVEV, per germline (reference sequence). The CDR3 is 16 amino acids. This chain's CDR3 is CASTRGGSFGSGELFF. CDR3 DNA: TGTGCCAGCACCCGGGGCGGGAGCTTCGGTTCCGGGGAGCTGTTTTTT.

The chain recombines TRBV27 with TRBJ2-6, with 7 bases matching TRBD2. Germline loops: CDR1 MNHEY, CDR2 SMNVEV (reference sequence). With 7 bases clipped from V and 1 base from J, the junction kept 1 base outside the gene matches. This CDR3 is built from 14 residues. Written as DNA, the CDR3 is TGTGCCAGCATGGGAGGGTCTGGGGCCAACGTCCTGACTTTC. Protein: CASMGGSGANVLTF.

The chain carries TRBV7-9 and TRBJ2-7, with a possible D match to TRBD2 (5 bases). Germline assignment: CDR1 SEHNR and CDR2 FQNEAQ (reference sequence). The CDR3 length is 17 residues. The V gene lost 3 bases and the J gene lost 2 bases, with 20 bases spanning the gap. The CDR3: CASSFWSRRAAPYEQYF. The CDR3 DNA is TGTGCCAGCAGCTTCTGGTCTAGGCGGGCGGCCCCCTACGAGCAGTACTTC.

This rearrangement joins TRBV14 to TRBJ1-1; D is perhaps TRBD1 (6 bases). With 2 bases removed from V and 4 bases from J, the gap between germline ends came to 11 bases. Looked up from germline, CDR1 is SGHDN and CDR2 is FVKESK. This CDR3 is built from 14 residues. In DNA, the CDR3 is TGTGCCAGCAGCCAACAGGGGAGCTCCACTGAAGCTTTCTTT. Amino acids: CASSQQGSSTEAFF.

The chain combines TRBV4-2 with TRBJ2-3; D is undetermined. The CDR3 is 18 amino acids. The ends were cut back, 3 bases at V and 6 bases at J, with 25 bases in the middle. The germline gives CDR1 LGHNA, CDR2 YNFKEQ. CDR3 in amino acids: CASSHLYRSPHPMDTQYF. CDR3 DNA sequence: TGTGCCAGCAGCCACCTCTACCGGAGCCCCCACCCCATGGATACGCAGTATTTT.

The chain recombines TRBV27 with TRBJ1-6, with a possible D match to TRBD1 (5 bases). Germline loops: CDR1 MNHEY, CDR2 SMNVEV (reference sequence). The V end was cut by 0 bases, the J end by 2 bases, with 11 bases between. The CDR3 extends over 17 amino acids. In DNA form, the CDR3 reads TGTGCCAGCAGTTTATCGTTGGGCAGGGCCTATAATTCACCCCTCCACTTT. Translating it yields CASSLSLGRAYNSPLHF.

This rearrangement joins TRBV25-1 to TRBJ2-3, with 13 bases that match TRBD2. CDR1 is MGHDK, CDR2 SYGVNS, per germline. The V and J ends lost 0 bases and 4 bases, in that order; junction bases with no gene match: 7. The CDR3 contains 18 residues. The CDR3 nucleotides read TGTGCCAGCAGTGAATACAACAGACTAGCGGGAGGTCCAGATACGCAGTATTTT. As protein: CASSEYNRLAGGPDTQYF.